What follows are 27 T cell receptor beta chains derived from one specimen sequenced in a study of blood T cell repertoires in COVID-19. Profiled with immunoSEQ multiplex PCR; TCRdb holds only in-frame clones, not every one. The profile shows 150,000 to 200,000 clones, around 75% of them singletons. Material for sequencing was peripheral blood. The receptors were gathered from a woman in her thirties or forties with COVID-19, enrolled during active disease.

The CDR3 loop reads CASSYGIGQGPEKLFF. The CDR3 DNA sequence: TGTGCCAGCAGTTACGGGATAGGACAGGGTCCTGAAAAACTGTTTTTT. The chain carries TRBV6-6 and TRBJ1-4; 8 bases are shared with TRBD1. Germline lookup yields CDR1 MNHNY and CDR2 SVGAGI (reference sequence). The CDR3 runs 16 residues. After removal of 2 bases from V and 7 bases from J, the junction contained 9 bases not matched to a gene.

V is TRBV6-6 and J is TRBJ1-2; no reliable D call. The germline gives CDR1 MNHNY, CDR2 SVGAGI (reference sequence). CDR3 length equals 12 residues. V shed 6 bases and J shed 4 bases, with 9 bases lying between them. In DNA form, the CDR3 reads TGTGCCAGCAGCGTTATTTCCTATGGCTACACCTTC. It specifies CASSVISYGYTF.

This chain connects TRBV5-1 to TRBJ2-3; 7 positions match TRBD1. The germline V gene has CDR1 SGHRS and CDR2 YFSETQ. CDR3 length: 16 amino acids. Germline trimming cut 0 bases from V and 2 bases from J; bases unmatched to any gene: 6. Here the CDR3 reads CASSLDRTGTTDTQYF. DNA for the CDR3: TGCGCCAGCAGCTTGGATCGGACAGGCACCACAGATACGCAGTATTTT.

This clone was counted a few times. The CDR3 nucleotides read TGTGCCAGCTCACCTTTCGGTGGGAGCTCCAATGAGCAGTTCTTC. It specifies CASSPFGGSSNEQFF. The chain couples TRBV18 to TRBJ2-1; maybe TRBD2 (5 bases). Germline V gene lookup returns CDR1 KGHSH and CDR2 LQKENI. Trimming pared 3 bases from V and 6 bases from J, leaving 15 bases between. This CDR3 has 15 amino acids. Based on the CDR3 plus reference TRBV18 and TRBJ2-1, the full variable domain is NAGVMQNPRHLVRRRGQEARLRCSPMKGHSHVYWYRQLPEEGLKFMVYLQKENIIDESGMPKERFSAEFPKEGPSILRIQQVVRGDSAAYFCASSPFGGSSNEQFFGPGTRLTVL.

The CDR3 protein is CTSSLGDSYEQYF. CDR3 DNA sequence: TGCACCAGCAGCCTGGGCGACTCCTACGAGCAGTACTTC. This chain uses TRBV1 with TRBJ2-7; the table's D call TRBD1 went unverified against the DNA. TRBV1 is flagged as a pseudogene. The CDR3 has 13 amino acids.

This sequence joins TRBV13 and TRBJ1-2, with a weak D call TRBD1 (6 bases). From germline, CDR1 is PRHDT and CDR2 FYEKMQ (reference sequence). V was cut by 7 bases and J by 4 bases, with 22 bases left in between. The CDR3 runs to 16 residues. CDR3 in DNA: TGTGCCAGCATCCTACAGGGAACGGTCCCTAGCTATGGCTACACCTTC. It is translated as CASILQGTVPSYGYTF.

The CDR3 is CASSLGSGGLNNEQFF. CDR3 sequence (DNA): TGCGCCAGCAGCTTGGGAAGCGGGGGACTTAACAATGAGCAGTTCTTC. The chain couples TRBV5-1 to TRBJ2-1, with 8 nucleotides matching TRBD2. V was pared by 0 bases and J by 5 bases, with 7 bases of the junction left unmatched. The CDR3 extends over 16 amino acids. Germline V lookup: CDR1 SGHRS, CDR2 YFSETQ.

CDR3 residues: CASRVGGGNTIYF. The CDR3 region has the DNA TGTGCCAGCCGCGTCGGCGGAGGAAACACCATATATTTT. The genes are TRBV6-5 and TRBJ1-3; D not resolved. Trimming removed 8 bases at V and 4 bases at J, with 12 bases between. Per the germline V gene, CDR1 is MNHEY and CDR2 is SVGAGI. The CDR3 runs to 13 residues.

The CDR3 nucleotides read TGTGCCAGCAGCTTGGCAGGGGGCAGTCAGCCCCAGCATTTT. It codes for CASSLAGGSQPQHF. The chain links TRBV5-4 to TRBJ1-5; 8 bases line up with TRBD1. Germline lookup yields CDR1 SGHNT and CDR2 YYREEE (reference sequence). The CDR3 is 14 amino acids. Unmatched junction bases numbered 2, after V lost 0 bases and J lost 6 bases.

The V call is TRBV29-1, the J call TRBJ1-2; maybe TRBD1 (5 bases). Germline-derived CDR1 and CDR2 are SQVTM and ANQGSEA. There are 12 residues in the CDR3. Trimming pared 5 bases from V and 7 bases from J, leaving 14 bases between. The CDR3 bases are TGCAGCGTTCAGGGCAGGCTAAGTGGCTACACCTTC. Its translation: CSVQGRLSGYTF.

The V call is TRBV30, the J call TRBJ1-1; D is possibly TRBD1 (6 bases). The V end was cut by 4 bases, the J end by 5 bases, with 14 bases between. This CDR3 comprises 13 residues. Germline V gene sequence: CDR1 GTSNPN, CDR2 SVGIG (reference sequence). The CDR3 DNA follows: TGTGCCTGGACCTACCAGGGGCGGACTGAAGCTTTCTTT. Its protein product is CAWTYQGRTEAFF. The full variable domain, rest sourced from reference TRBV30 and TRBJ1-1, is SQTIHQWPATLVQPVGSPLSLECTVEGTSNPNLYWYRQAAGRGLQLLFYSVGIGQISSEVPQNLSASRPQDRQFILSSKKLLLSDSGFYLCAWTYQGRTEAFFGQGTRLTVV.

This clone was counted a single time. The chain joins TRBV2 to TRBJ2-7; 10 bases match TRBD1. The CDR3 extends over 13 amino acids. Germline values: CDR1 SNHLY, CDR2 FYNNEI. V shed 7 bases, J shed 7 bases, and the junction held 7 bases outside the gene matches. Here the CDR3 reads CASTTGTGEEQYF. Written as DNA, the CDR3 is TGTGCCAGCACTACCGGGACAGGGGAAGAGCAGTACTTC.

The chain is built from TRBV5-6 and TRBJ2-5; 7 positions agree with TRBD1. Losses at the gene ends were 1 base for V and 1 base for J; bases not matched to a gene: 10. Germline values: CDR1 SGHDT, CDR2 YYEEEE. This CDR3 is built from 17 residues. CDR3 nucleotide sequence: TGTGCCAGCAGCTTGTACGTAGAGTGGGACAGCCAAGAGACCCAGTACTTC. It yields the protein CASSLYVEWDSQETQYF. The full variable domain, completed using reference TRBV5-6 and TRBJ2-5, is DAGVTQSPTHLIKTRGQQVTLRCSPKSGHDTVSWYQQALGQGPQFIFQYYEEEERQRGNFPDRFSGHQFPNYSSELNVNALLLGDSALYLCASSLYVEWDSQETQYFGPGTRLLVL.

This chain joins TRBV3-1 (or the pseudogene TRBV3-2) and TRBJ2-1, with 9 bases identical to TRBD2. The CDR3 runs 16 residues. Per germline, CDR1 LGHDT and CDR2 YNNKEL (reference sequence). Trimming at V came to 0 bases and at J to 7 bases, leaving 7 bases not matched to a gene. This CDR3 reads CASSQDRGLAGNEQFF. The CDR3 nucleotides read TGTGCCAGCAGCCAAGATCGAGGGCTAGCGGGGAATGAGCAGTTCTTC.

The chain uses TRBV5-4 and TRBJ1-4, with TRBD1 identical over 8 bases. Trimming cost V 7 bases and J 8 bases; bases outside gene matches: 13. The CDR3 is 15 residues long. Germline CDR1 is SGHNT and CDR2 is YYREEE (reference sequence). Here the CDR3 DNA reads TGTGCCAGCCGACAAGGACAGGGAATTCAAGAAAAACTGTTTTTT. Its protein is CASRQGQGIQEKLFF.

The chain carries TRBV18 and TRBJ1-2, with unresolved D. V was trimmed by 3 bases and J by 6 bases, leaving 14 bases between them. CDR1 is KGHSH, CDR2 LQKENI, per germline. This CDR3 is built from 14 residues. DNA for the CDR3: TGTGCCAGCTCACCTATAAGGACTGTTGATGGCTACACCTTC. It translates to CASSPIRTVDGYTF.

In this sample, this clone turned up once. V and J are TRBV2 and TRBJ2-1; D is perhaps TRBD1 (5 bases). Between the trimmed V and J ends, which lost 7 bases and 0 bases, there was a span of 10 bases. The germline V gene encodes CDR1 SNHLY and CDR2 FYNNEI. This CDR3 has 14 amino acids. The CDR3 protein is CASNRISSYNEQFF. The DNA of the CDR3 is TGTGCCAGCAACAGGATAAGCTCCTACAATGAGCAGTTCTTC.

As to this clone: This may be a read error: a much more frequent sequence differs by one nucleotide. This same CDR3 is encoded by further DNA sequences in the sample. The CDR3 sequence: CAISRQGSTDTQYF. DNA of the CDR3: TGTGCCATCAGCAGACAGGGTAGCACAGATACGCAGTATTTT. The chain uses TRBV10-3 and TRBJ2-3; 7 bases are a match to TRBD1. Looked up from germline, CDR1 is ENHRY and CDR2 is SYGVKD. Trimming took 6 bases from V and 0 from J; bases not matched to a gene: 3. CDR3 length: 14 amino acids.

V gene TRBV5-1 combines with J gene TRBJ2-3; 10 positions match TRBD1. The germline gives CDR1 SGHRS, CDR2 YFSETQ. This CDR3 region has 17 residues. The ends lost 6 bases at V and 4 bases at J; junction bases unmatched: 14. CDR3 sequence reads: CASTGDRGPLKADTQYF. CDR3 coding DNA: TGCGCCAGCACAGGGGACAGGGGCCCTCTAAAGGCAGATACGCAGTATTTT.

This clone was found once. The chain joins TRBV7-3 to TRBJ2-5; 9 bases are shared with TRBD2. V lost 2 bases, J lost 5 bases, and 6 bases stayed unmatched. Germline loops: CDR1 SGHTA, CDR2 FQGTGA. This CDR3 has 15 amino acids. The CDR3: CASSLEGLATETQYF. In nucleotides, the CDR3 is TGTGCCAGCAGCTTAGAGGGACTAGCTACCGAGACCCAGTACTTC. Complete variable domain (other parts from reference TRBV7-3 and TRBJ2-5): GAGVSQTPSNKVTEKGKYVELRCDPISGHTALYWYRQSLGQGPEFLIYFQGTGAADDSGLPNDRFFAVRPEGSVSTLKIQRTERGDSAVYLCASSLEGLATETQYFGPGTRLLVL.

Only one count was recorded for this clone. The J gene is TRBJ2-3, the V gene TRBV12-3 or TRBV12-4; 7 bases align to TRBD1. V shed 11 bases, J shed 2 bases, and the junction held 4 bases outside the gene matches. The CDR3 spans 12 residues. As DNA, the CDR3 is TGTGCCGGGGGACAGACCACAGATACGCAGTATTTT. It codes for CAGGQTTDTQYF.

The rearrangement links TRBV4-1 to TRBJ1-1, with unresolved D. Germline CDR1 MGHRA, CDR2 YSYEKL. The length of the CDR3 is 15 residues. Trimming removed 2 bases at V and 1 base at J, with 11 bases between. The CDR3 region is CASSQWHSQNTEAFF. DNA of the CDR3: TGCGCCAGCAGCCAATGGCACAGTCAGAACACTGAAGCTTTCTTT.

The chain carries TRBV7-9 and TRBJ2-3, with a tentative D call TRBD1 (5 bases). Germline lookup yields CDR1 SEHNR and CDR2 FQNEAQ (reference sequence). V gave up 4 bases and J gave up 8 bases, with 10 bases separating them. This CDR3 has 12 residues. The CDR3 protein is CASSYSQGTQYF. The CDR3 DNA reads as TGTGCCAGCAGCTATAGTCAGGGTACGCAGTATTTT.

This chain links TRBV3-1 (or the pseudogene TRBV3-2) with TRBJ2-1; TRBD2 aligns across 7 bases. Germline V gene lookup returns CDR1 LGHDT and CDR2 YNNKEL (reference sequence). Trimming at V came to 4 bases and at J to 8 bases, leaving 14 bases not matched to a gene. CDR3 length: 16 amino acids. CDR3 residues: CASSPNAGLPGHEQFF. In DNA, the CDR3 is TGTGCCAGCAGCCCGAACGCGGGACTACCTGGCCATGAGCAGTTCTTC.

The chain links TRBV4-1 to TRBJ2-2, with D maybe TRBD1 (6 bases). The germline V and J ends were trimmed by 5 bases and 1 base, with 8 bases remaining between them. There are 14 residues in the CDR3. Germline CDR1 is MGHRA and CDR2 is YSYEKL. CDR3 sequence: CASSYRENTGELFF. Written as DNA, the CDR3 is TGCGCCAGCAGCTACAGGGAGAACACCGGGGAGCTGTTTTTT.

This chain connects TRBV20-1 to TRBJ2-3; D is perhaps TRBD1 (6 bases). V lost 3 bases, J lost 5 bases, and 15 bases lay in between. The CDR3 loop spans 14 amino acids. Germline CDR1 DFQATT, CDR2 SNEGSKA (reference sequence). This chain's CDR3 is CSASGREGGDTQYF. As DNA, the CDR3 is TGCAGTGCTAGTGGTAGGGAAGGGGGAGATACGCAGTATTTT.

The rearrangement uses TRBV6-6 and TRBJ1-5; D ambiguous. V lost 0 bases and J lost 0, with 6 bases in between. The CDR3 extends over 15 amino acids. The germline V gene encodes CDR1 MNHNY and CDR2 SVGAGI (reference sequence). CDR3 amino acids: CASSYSSPSNQPQHF. Written as DNA, the CDR3 is TGTGCCAGCAGTTACTCGAGTCCTAGCAATCAGCCCCAGCATTTT.